Listed here are 9 T cell receptor beta chains from one sample, sequenced in a study of T-cell reconstitution after alpha-beta-depleted transplantation in children. The TCRbeta library was prepared with unique molecular identifiers. Using its own MiXCR run on the PCR reads, TCRdb lists one record per CDR3 protein. The table shows hundreds of thousands of distinct CDR3 sequences, with 10% to 13% occurring only once. The sequencing here drew on PBMCs, taken before TCRalphabeta/CD19-depleted stem cell transplant. The source is a child aged 2-15 years with inherited bone marrow failure, due to receive a stem cell transplant.

This clonotype is a singleton in its sample. A much bigger clone sits one base away, suggesting this may be a read error. The chain joins TRBV19 to TRBJ1-5, with TRBD1 as a possible D gene (6 bases). V was clipped by 2 bases and J by 3 bases, with 14 bases between them. Germline lookup yields CDR1 LNHDA and CDR2 SQIVND (reference sequence). The CDR3 length is 16 residues. The CDR3 here is CASSIQGRGTNQPQHF. DNA of the CDR3: TGTGCCAGTAGTATACAGGGGAGAGGCACCAATCAGCCCCAGCATTTT.

The V call is TRBV10-2, the J call TRBJ2-1; D ambiguous. With 3 bases removed from V and 2 bases from J, the gap between germline ends came to 14 bases. This CDR3 region has 16 residues. Germline V gene sequence: CDR1 WSHSY, CDR2 SAAADI. For the CDR3, the DNA is TGCGCCAGCAGTGACCACCCCGCGACCACCTACAATGAGCAGTTCTTC. The encoded protein is CASSDHPATTYNEQFF.

This clonotype was seen ten or more times. The chain recombines TRBV15 with TRBJ2-1, with TRBD2 matching over 7 bases. This CDR3 has 15 amino acids. CDR1 is LNHNV and CDR2 is YYDKDF in the germline V gene (reference sequence). V was clipped by 1 base and J by 0 bases; unmatched bases: 0. CDR3 residues: CATSRGGSSYNEQFF. CDR3 sequence (DNA): TGTGCCACCAGCAGAGGCGGGAGCTCCTACAATGAGCAGTTCTTC.

This clonotype was found a few times. The chain employs TRBV20-1 and TRBJ2-3, with D hard to call. The V end was cut by 4 bases, the J end by 2 bases, with 19 bases between. The germline CDR1 and CDR2 sequences are DFQATT and SNEGSKA (reference sequence). This CDR3 contains 16 residues. The CDR3 DNA reads as TGCAGTGCTATCAACTCGCTCCTCCAACCCACAGATACGCAGTATTTT. Translation: CSAINSLLQPTDTQYF.

The chain carries TRBV27 and TRBJ2-3; D remains unclear. V lost 5 bases to trimming and J lost 4 bases, with 10 bases between them. Germline loops: CDR1 MNHEY, CDR2 SMNVEV (reference sequence). This CDR3 is built from 13 residues. CDR3 bases: TGTGCCAGCAGTCGGTTTTTCCCAGATACGCAGTATTTT. It encodes CASSRFFPDTQYF.

There are a few counts of this clonotype. The chain links TRBV27 to TRBJ1-2; D unresolved. The V gene lost 7 bases and the J gene lost 4 bases, with 4 bases spanning the gap. Per germline, CDR1 MNHEY and CDR2 SMNVEV (reference sequence). CDR3 length equals 10 residues. DNA of the CDR3: TGTGCCAGCACCTTCTATGGCTACACCTTC. Protein: CASTFYGYTF.

This clonotype occurred many times. The chain links TRBV7-2 to TRBJ1-2; D ambiguous. Germline CDR1 and CDR2: SGHTA and FQGNSA. Trimming removed 5 bases from V and 5 bases from J, with 15 bases in between. This CDR3 region has 14 residues. The CDR3 region has the DNA TGTGCCAGCAGCCCGGAAGGTTGGGGTTATGGCTACACCTTC. Protein product: CASSPEGWGYGYTF. Based on the CDR3 plus reference TRBV7-2 and TRBJ1-2, the full variable domain is GAGVSQSPSNKVTEKGKDVELRCDPISGHTALYWYRQSLGQGLEFLIYFQGNSAPDKSGLPSDRFSAERTGGSVSTLTIQRTQQEDSAVYLCASSPEGWGYGYTFGSGTRLTVV.

This clonotype was observed a single time. Just one base apart from a much larger clone, this may be a read error. The J gene is TRBJ2-7, the V gene TRBV7-2, with 9 nucleotides matching TRBD2. Germline V gene sequence: CDR1 SGHTA, CDR2 FQGNSA. The CDR3 spans 15 residues. The CDR3 DNA sequence: TGTGCCAGGAGCTTCGGCGGGAGGGGTTCCTACGAGCAGTACTTC. Its protein is CARSFGGRGSYEQYF.

J is TRBJ1-1 and V is TRBV29-1; a weak D match, TRBD1 (5 bases). Trimming removed 7 bases from V and 10 bases from J, with 19 bases in between. The CDR3 extends over 12 amino acids. In germline, CDR1 is SQVTM, CDR2 ANQGSEA. The CDR3 here is CSAPGANGGAFF. Here the CDR3 DNA reads TGCAGCGCGCCCGGGGCCAACGGGGGAGCTTTCTTT.